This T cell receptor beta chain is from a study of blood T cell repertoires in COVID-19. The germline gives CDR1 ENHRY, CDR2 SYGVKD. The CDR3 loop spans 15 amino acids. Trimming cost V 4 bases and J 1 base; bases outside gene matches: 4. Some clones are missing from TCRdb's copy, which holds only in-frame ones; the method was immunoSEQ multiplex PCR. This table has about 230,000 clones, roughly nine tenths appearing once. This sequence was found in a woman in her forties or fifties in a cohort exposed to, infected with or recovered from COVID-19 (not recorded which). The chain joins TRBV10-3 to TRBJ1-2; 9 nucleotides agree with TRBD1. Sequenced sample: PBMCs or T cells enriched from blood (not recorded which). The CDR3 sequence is CAISVRDRDNYGYTF. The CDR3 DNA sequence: TGTGCCATCAGTGTGAGGGACAGGGATAACTATGGCTACACCTTC.